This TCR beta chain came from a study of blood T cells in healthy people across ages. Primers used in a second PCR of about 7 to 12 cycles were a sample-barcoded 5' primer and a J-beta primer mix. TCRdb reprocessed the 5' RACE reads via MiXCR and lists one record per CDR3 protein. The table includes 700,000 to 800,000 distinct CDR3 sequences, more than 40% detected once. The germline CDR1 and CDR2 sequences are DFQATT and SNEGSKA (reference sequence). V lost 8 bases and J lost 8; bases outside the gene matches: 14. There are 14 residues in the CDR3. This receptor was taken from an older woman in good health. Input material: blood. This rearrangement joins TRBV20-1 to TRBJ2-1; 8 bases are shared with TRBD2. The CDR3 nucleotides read TGCAGTTCTATAAAACCGGGACTAGGAGATGAGCAGTTCTTC. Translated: CSSIKPGLGDEQFF.